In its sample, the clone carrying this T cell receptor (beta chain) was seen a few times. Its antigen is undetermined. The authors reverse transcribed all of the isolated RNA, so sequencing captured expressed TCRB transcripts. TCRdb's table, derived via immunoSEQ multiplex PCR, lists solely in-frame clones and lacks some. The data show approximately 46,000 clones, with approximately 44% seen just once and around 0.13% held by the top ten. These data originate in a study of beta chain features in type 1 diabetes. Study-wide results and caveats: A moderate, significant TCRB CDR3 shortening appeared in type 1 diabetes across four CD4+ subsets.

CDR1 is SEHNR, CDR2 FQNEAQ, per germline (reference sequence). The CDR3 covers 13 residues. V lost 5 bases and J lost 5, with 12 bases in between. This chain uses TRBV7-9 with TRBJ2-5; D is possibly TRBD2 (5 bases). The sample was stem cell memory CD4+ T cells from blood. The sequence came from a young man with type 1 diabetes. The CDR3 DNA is TGTGCCAGCAGCCGCAGCGGCGGGGAGACCCAGTACTTC. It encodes CASSRSGGETQYF.